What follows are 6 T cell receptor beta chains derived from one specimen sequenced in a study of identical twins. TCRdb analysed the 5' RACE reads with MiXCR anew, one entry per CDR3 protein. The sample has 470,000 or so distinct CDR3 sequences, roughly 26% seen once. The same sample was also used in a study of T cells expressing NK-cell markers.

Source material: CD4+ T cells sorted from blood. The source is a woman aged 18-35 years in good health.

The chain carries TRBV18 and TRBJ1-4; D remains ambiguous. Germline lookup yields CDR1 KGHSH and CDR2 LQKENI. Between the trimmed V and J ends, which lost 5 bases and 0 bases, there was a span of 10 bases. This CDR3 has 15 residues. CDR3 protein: CASSWRSTTNEKLFF. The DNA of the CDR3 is TGTGCCAGCTCATGGAGAAGTACAACTAATGAAAAACTGTTTTTT.

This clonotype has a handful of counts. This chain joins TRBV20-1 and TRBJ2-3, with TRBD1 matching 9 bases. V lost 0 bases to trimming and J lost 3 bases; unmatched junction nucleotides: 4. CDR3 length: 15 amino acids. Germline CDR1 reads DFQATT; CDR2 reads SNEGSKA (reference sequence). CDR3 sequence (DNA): TGCAGTGCTAGAGACCCGGGACAGGGTACAGATACGCAGTATTTT. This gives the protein CSARDPGQGTDTQYF.

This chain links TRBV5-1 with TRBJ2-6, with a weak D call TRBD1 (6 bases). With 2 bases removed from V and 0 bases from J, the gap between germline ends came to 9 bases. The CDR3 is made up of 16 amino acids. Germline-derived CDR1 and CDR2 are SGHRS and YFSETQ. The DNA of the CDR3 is TGCGCCAGCAGCTTAGAACAGGGCTCTGGGGCCAACGTCCTGACTTTC. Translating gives CASSLEQGSGANVLTF.

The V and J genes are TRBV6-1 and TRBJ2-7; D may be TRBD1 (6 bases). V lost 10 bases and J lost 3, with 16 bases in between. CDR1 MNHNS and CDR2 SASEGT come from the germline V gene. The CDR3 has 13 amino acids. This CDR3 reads CATRPQGRYEQYF. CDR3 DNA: TGTGCCACCAGACCACAGGGACGCTACGAGCAGTACTTC.

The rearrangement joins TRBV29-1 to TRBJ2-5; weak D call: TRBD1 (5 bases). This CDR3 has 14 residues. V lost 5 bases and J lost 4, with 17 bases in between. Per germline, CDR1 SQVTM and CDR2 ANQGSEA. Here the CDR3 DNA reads TGCAGCGTTCATATGCCAGGGTCGCGAGAGACCCAGTACTTC. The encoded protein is CSVHMPGSRETQYF.

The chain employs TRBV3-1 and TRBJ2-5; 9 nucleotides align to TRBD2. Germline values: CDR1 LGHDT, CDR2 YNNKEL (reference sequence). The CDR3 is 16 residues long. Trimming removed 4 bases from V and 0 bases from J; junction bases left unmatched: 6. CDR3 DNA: TGTGCCAGCAGCCCCTTGAGCGGGAGGAACCAAGAGACCCAGTACTTC. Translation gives CASSPLSGRNQETQYF.